These 9 T cell receptor beta chains came from one sample sequenced in a study of OX40 agonist ivuxolimab in advanced cancers. TCRdb's table, derived via immunoSEQ multiplex PCR, lists solely in-frame clones and lacks some. The sample includes tens of thousands of clones, 82% of them seen just once. The specimen comprised CD4+ or CD8+ T cells sorted from blood, sampled in a trial of the OX40 agonist ivuxolimab. The receptors were sampled from an adult with an advanced solid tumor such as melanoma, head and neck, liver or kidney cancer.

The rearrangement uses TRBV4-1 and TRBJ1-2; TRBD1 matches at 8 bases. V lost 4 bases to trimming and J lost 4 bases; unmatched junction nucleotides: 5. CDR3 length equals 14 residues. The germline CDR1 and CDR2 sequences are MGHRA and YSYEKL. In DNA, the CDR3 is TGCGCCAGCAGCCTCACGGGACAGGCCTATGGCTACACCTTC. It specifies CASSLTGQAYGYTF.

The rearrangement uses TRBV15 and TRBJ2-4; TRBD2 might be the D (5 bases). With 0 bases removed from V and 2 bases from J, the gap between germline ends came to 8 bases. There are 15 residues in the CDR3. The germline CDR1 and CDR2 sequences are LNHNV and YYDKDF (reference sequence). The CDR3 sequence: CATSREGATKNIQYF. The CDR3 DNA reads as TGTGCCACCAGCAGAGAGGGAGCAACCAAAAACATTCAGTACTTC.

V usage is TRBV25-1 and J usage is TRBJ1-5, with D maybe TRBD1 (6 bases). Trimming shortened V by 8 bases and J by 2 bases, and 13 bases separated the two germline ends. The CDR3 covers 14 residues. Germline values: CDR1 MGHDK, CDR2 SYGVNS. The CDR3 loop reads CASGGATGNQPQHF. The CDR3 DNA reads as TGTGCCAGCGGGGGGGCGACGGGCAATCAGCCCCAGCATTTT. Drawing the rest from reference TRBV25-1 and TRBJ1-5, the complete variable domain is EADIYQTPRYLVIGTGKKITLECSQTMGHDKMYWYQQDPGMELHLIHYSYGVNSTEKGDLSSESTVSRIRTEHFPLTLESARPSHTSQYLCASGGATGNQPQHFGDGTRLSIL.

This clone was recorded only once. The chain couples TRBV10-3 to TRBJ2-7; 10 bases match TRBD1. The CDR3 runs 13 residues. The germline V gene has CDR1 ENHRY and CDR2 SYGVKD. Trimming at V came to 6 bases and at J to 5 bases, leaving 4 bases not matched to a gene. The CDR3 here is CAIRGTGVHEQYF. CDR3 bases: TGTGCCATCAGAGGGACAGGGGTGCACGAGCAGTACTTC.

This clone was seen once. The DNA of the CDR3 is TGCGCCAGCAGCTTGGCGGAATTCTATGGCTACACCTTC. Translation: CASSLAEFYGYTF. The rearrangement uses TRBV5-1 and TRBJ1-2; D unclear. Germline loops: CDR1 SGHRS, CDR2 YFSETQ. The V gene lost 0 bases and the J gene lost 4 bases, with 7 bases spanning the gap. The CDR3 covers 13 residues.

This clone was seen more than once but under ten times. The gene calls are TRBV6-5 and TRBJ2-5; 11 nucleotides line up with TRBD2. The CDR3 runs 15 residues. Per germline, CDR1 MNHEY and CDR2 SVGAGI. The V segment lost 1 base and the J segment 4 bases; nucleotides outside the gene matches: 2. CDR3 residues: CASSYLAGGTETQYF. DNA of the CDR3: TGTGCCAGCAGTTACTTAGCGGGGGGGACAGAGACCCAGTACTTC.

The genes are TRBV11-3 and TRBJ1-1; maybe TRBD1 (5 bases). There are 15 residues in the CDR3. Trimming removed 3 bases at V and 2 bases at J, with 13 bases between. Germline CDR1 SGHNT, CDR2 YENEEA. The CDR3 sequence is CASSFGDGVNTEAFF. The CDR3 DNA is TGTGCCAGCAGCTTCGGGGACGGTGTTAACACTGAAGCTTTCTTT.

The chain couples TRBV27 to TRBJ1-1; no clear D. The CDR3 spans 13 residues. Trimming left V 3 bases short and J 2 bases short, with 7 bases between. Germline loops: CDR1 MNHEY, CDR2 SMNVEV (reference sequence). CDR3 amino acids: CASSLGGNTEAFF. CDR3 DNA: TGTGCCAGCAGTTTGGGCGGAAACACTGAAGCTTTCTTT.

The chain is built from TRBV5-6 and TRBJ2-2; 8 nucleotides agree with TRBD1. CDR1 SGHDT and CDR2 YYEEEE come from the germline V gene. CDR3 length: 15 residues. Trimming cost V 4 bases and J 5 bases; bases outside gene matches: 7. CDR3 protein: CASSQPDRETGELFF. CDR3 coding DNA: TGTGCCAGCAGCCAGCCGGACAGGGAAACCGGGGAGCTGTTTTTT.